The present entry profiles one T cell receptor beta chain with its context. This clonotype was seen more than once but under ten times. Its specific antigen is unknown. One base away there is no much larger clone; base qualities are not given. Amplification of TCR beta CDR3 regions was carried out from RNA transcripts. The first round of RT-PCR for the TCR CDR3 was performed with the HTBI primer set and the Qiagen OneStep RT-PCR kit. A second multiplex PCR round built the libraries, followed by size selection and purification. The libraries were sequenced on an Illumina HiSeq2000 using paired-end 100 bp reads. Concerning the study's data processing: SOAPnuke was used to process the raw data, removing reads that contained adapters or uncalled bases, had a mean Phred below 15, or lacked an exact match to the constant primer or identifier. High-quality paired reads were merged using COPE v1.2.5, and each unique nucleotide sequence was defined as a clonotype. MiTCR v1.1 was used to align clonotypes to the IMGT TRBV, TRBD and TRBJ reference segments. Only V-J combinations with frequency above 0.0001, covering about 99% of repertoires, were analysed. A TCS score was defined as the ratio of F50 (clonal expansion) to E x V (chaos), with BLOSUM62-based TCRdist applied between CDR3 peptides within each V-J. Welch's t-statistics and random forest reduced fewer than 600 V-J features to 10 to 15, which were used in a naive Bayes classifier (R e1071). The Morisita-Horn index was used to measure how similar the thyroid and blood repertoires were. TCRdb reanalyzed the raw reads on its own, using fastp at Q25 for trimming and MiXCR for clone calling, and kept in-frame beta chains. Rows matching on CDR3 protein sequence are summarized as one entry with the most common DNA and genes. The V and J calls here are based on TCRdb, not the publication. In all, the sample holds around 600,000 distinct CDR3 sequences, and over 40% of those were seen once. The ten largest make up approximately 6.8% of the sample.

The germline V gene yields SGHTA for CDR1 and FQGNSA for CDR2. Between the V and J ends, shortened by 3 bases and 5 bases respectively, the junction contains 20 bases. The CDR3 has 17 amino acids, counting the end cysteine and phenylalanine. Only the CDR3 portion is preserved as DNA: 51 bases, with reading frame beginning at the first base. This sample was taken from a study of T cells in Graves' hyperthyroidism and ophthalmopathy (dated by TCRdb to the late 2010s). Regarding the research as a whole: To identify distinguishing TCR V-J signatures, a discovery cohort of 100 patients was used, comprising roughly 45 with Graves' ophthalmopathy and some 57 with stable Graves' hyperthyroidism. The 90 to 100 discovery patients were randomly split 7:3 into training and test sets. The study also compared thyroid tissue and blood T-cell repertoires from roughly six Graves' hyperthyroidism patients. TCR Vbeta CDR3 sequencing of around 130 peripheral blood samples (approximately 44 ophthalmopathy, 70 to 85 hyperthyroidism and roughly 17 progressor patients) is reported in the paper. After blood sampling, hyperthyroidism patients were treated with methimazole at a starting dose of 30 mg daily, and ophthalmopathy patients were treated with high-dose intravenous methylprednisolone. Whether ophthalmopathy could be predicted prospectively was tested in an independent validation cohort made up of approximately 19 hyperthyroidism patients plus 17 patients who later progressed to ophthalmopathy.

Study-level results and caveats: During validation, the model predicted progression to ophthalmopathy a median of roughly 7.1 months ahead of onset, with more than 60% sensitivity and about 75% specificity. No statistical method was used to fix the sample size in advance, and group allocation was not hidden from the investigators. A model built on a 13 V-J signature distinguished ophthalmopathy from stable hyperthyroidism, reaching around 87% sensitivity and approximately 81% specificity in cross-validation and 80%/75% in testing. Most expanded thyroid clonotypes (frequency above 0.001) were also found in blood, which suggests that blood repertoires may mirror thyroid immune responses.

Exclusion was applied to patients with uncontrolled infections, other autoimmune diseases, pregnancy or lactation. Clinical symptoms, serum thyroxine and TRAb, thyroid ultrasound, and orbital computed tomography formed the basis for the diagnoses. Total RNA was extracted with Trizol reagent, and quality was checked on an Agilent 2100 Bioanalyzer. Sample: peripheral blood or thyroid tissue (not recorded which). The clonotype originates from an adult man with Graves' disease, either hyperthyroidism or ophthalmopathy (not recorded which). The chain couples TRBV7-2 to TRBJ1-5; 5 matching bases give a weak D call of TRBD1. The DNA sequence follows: TGTGCCAGCAGCTTGTATGTATGGGGAACGGGGCATCAGCCCCAGCATTTT. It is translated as CASSLYVWGTGHQPQHF.